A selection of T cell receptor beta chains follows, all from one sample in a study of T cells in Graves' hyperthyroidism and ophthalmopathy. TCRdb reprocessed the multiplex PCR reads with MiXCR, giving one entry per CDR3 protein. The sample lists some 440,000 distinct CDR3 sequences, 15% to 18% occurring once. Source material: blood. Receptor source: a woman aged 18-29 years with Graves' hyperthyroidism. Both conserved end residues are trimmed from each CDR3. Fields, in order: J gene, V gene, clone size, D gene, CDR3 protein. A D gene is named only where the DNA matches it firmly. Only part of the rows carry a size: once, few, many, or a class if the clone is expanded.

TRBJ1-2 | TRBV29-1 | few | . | ITEGVNYGYT
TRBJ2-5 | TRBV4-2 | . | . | ASSQEDQETQY
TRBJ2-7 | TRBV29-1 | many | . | SAEEGPPYEQY
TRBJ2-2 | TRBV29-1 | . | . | SVRGGNTGELF
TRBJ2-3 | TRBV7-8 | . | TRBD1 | ASSWQGGTDTQY
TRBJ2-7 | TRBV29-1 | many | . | SVVRGGSEQY
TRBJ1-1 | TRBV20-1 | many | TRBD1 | SAPRQGRSMNTEAF
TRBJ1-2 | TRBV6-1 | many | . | ASSPQGFESYT
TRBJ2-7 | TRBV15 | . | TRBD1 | ATSSRDRTPEQY
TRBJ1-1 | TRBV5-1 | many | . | ASSLSRNRPNTEAF
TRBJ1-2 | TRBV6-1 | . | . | ASSEALFGYT
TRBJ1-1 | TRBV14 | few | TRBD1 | ASSQWDRRNTEAF
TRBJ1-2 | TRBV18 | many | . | ASSPPVTNYGYT
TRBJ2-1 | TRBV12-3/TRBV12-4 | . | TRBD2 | ASLWTSGGSSYNEQF
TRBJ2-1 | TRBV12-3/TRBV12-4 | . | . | ASSFGHPNEQF
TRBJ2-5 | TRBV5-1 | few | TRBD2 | ASGSSGGFQETQY
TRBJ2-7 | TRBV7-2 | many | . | ASSPVVSAYEQY
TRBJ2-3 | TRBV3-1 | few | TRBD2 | ASSQGGLAGGPGTDTQY
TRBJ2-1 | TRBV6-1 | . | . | ASSVQVVGSYNEQF
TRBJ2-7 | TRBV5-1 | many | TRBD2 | ASSDGLAGVPEQY
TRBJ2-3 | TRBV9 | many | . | ASSVALVTDTQY
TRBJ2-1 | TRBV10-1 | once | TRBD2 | ASSEFSGNYNEQF
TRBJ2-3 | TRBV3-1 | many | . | ASSQRKPSTDTQY
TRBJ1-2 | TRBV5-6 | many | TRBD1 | ASSRGGTGSSYGYT
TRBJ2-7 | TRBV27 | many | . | ARHDSTGTYEQY
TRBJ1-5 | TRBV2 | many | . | ASSNRVNQPQH
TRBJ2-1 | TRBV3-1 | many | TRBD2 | ASSQDSIAGVLNEQF
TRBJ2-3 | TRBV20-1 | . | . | SAVPGRGSADTQY
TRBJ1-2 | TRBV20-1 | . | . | SASSPGRGGYGYT
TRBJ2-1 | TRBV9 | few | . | ASSVGGSGGYNEQF
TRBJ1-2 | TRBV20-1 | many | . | SASNLEGAQGGYT
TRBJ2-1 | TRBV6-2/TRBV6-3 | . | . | ASGGLPRYNEQF
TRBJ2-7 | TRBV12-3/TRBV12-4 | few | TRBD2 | ASSLARTSGPYEQY
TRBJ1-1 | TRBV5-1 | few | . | ASSLEVHTEAF
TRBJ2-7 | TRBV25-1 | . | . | ASSADSGRVYEQY
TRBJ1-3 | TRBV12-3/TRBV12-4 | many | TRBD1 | ASSSGGDFRRNTIY
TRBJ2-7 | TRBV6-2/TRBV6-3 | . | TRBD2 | ASSTSVETSGISYEQY
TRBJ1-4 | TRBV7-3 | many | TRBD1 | ASSRTGTVGEKLF
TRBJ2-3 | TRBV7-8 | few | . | ASSHVRGTSTDTQY
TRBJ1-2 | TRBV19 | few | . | ASSRGRAVYGYT
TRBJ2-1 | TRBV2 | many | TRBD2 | ASSEGLAGHEQF
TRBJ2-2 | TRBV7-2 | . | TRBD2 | ASTLAGGFSVYTGELF
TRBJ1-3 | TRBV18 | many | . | ASSRRRKSGNTIY